The source of this TCR beta chain is a study of OX40 agonist ivuxolimab in advanced cancers. Study details: Eligibility rules accepted prior anti-PD-1, anti-PD-L1 or anti-CTLA-4 therapy, and over 30% had some.

Remarks on this clone: Its antigen is currently unknown.

The data were produced by immunoSEQ multiplex PCR, yet TCRdb's version contains in-frame clones alone and is incomplete. The table lists 60,000 to 65,000 clones, around 90% of them singletons, with 5.2% in the top ten. General study points: Circulating CD4+ and CD8+ T cells showed clonal expansion by week 6 at 0.1 to 3.0 mg/kg. There were, on average, more expanded clones in CD8+ T cells than in CD4+.

Peripheral blood came from all dose cohorts at three timepoints. This receptor was identified in an adult with an advanced solid tumor such as melanoma, head and neck, liver or kidney cancer. This specimen consisted of CD4+ or CD8+ T cells sorted from blood, obtained in a trial of the OX40 agonist ivuxolimab.

CDR3 coding DNA: TGTGCCAGCAGCTTAGTGCCCTTGGCGGGAGCAGGGAATGAGCAGTTCTTC. It encodes CASSLVPLAGAGNEQFF. This chain connects TRBV7-9 to TRBJ2-1, with TRBD2 identical over 7 bases. Germline values: CDR1 SEHNR, CDR2 FQNEAQ (reference sequence). The CDR3 has 17 residues. V shed 1 base, J shed 7 bases, and the junction held 13 bases outside the gene matches.